Sequencing of this T cell receptor (beta chain) was carried out in a study of blood T cell repertoires in COVID-19. Study in general: The study drew acute and convalescent COVID-19 samples from the United States, Italy and Spain. Sample material is recorded as cDNA or gDNA derived from T cells, B-cell-depleted T cells, or PBMCs.

Per the original methods: Researchers report that nucleated cell counts were estimated from reference gene primer amplification. Some clones are missing from TCRdb's copy, which holds only in-frame ones; the method was immunoSEQ multiplex PCR. For V, J and clone size, that table is used; D and trimming come from the DNA. The repertoire holds about 150,000 clones, 80% to 90% seen once, with around 14% in the top ten. The J segment lost 5 bases and the V segment lost 7 bases, leaving 3 bases of the junction unmatched. This CDR3 comprises 13 residues. The germline gives CDR1 SNHLY, CDR2 FYNNEI. The chain recombines TRBV2 with TRBJ1-4, with TRBD1 matching 8 bases. Sequenced sample: peripheral blood. The receptor comes from a woman aged 40 to 55 with acute or convalescent COVID-19. The CDR3 region has the DNA TGTGCCAGCAAGGACAGGGTGAATGAAAAACTGTTTTTT. Its protein is CASKDRVNEKLFF.